These 14 T cell receptor beta chains originate from one sample sequenced in a study of beta chain features in type 1 diabetes. Of the isolated RNA, all was reverse transcribed, and so the sequenced material was expressed TCRB transcripts. Generated by immunoSEQ multiplex PCR, the TCRdb table keeps only in-frame clones and is missing some. This table holds 400,000 to 500,000 clones, approximately 14% found once. The sequenced sample consisted of naive CD4+ T cells from blood. The source is a man between 25 and 39 years old in good health.

V and J are TRBV15 and TRBJ2-3, with 13 bases that match TRBD2. The CDR3 is 15 amino acids. Germline lookup yields CDR1 LNHNV and CDR2 YYDKDF (reference sequence). Trimming cost V 3 bases and J 6 bases; bases outside gene matches: 3. The CDR3 DNA sequence: TGTGCCACCAGCAGCGGACTAGCGGGGGCGGATACGCAGTATTTT. Translating it yields CATSSGLAGADTQYF.

This clone appeared many times. V is TRBV9 and J is TRBJ2-5; D is unclear. This CDR3 contains 13 residues. The germline gives CDR1 SGDLS, CDR2 YYNGEE. Trimming removed 3 bases at V and 5 bases at J, with 11 bases between. CDR3 loop: CASSASSWETQYF. Written as DNA, the CDR3 is TGTGCCAGCAGCGCGAGCTCCTGGGAGACCCAGTACTTC. The full variable domain, with the rest looked up from reference TRBV9 and TRBJ2-5, is DSGVTQTPKHLITATGQRVTLRCSPRSGDLSVYWYQQSLDQGLQFLIQYYNGEERAKGNILERFSAQQFPDLHSELNLSSLELGDSALYFCASSASSWETQYFGPGTRLLVL.

This chain uses TRBV7-8 with TRBJ2-1, with 9 bases aligning to TRBD2. Germline V gene sequence: CDR1 SGHVS, CDR2 FQNEAQ. This CDR3 has 14 residues. V trimming: 6 bases; J trimming: 7 bases; junction bases outside the gene matches: 7. The CDR3 region is CASSHGTSLNEQFF. The CDR3 DNA follows: TGTGCCAGCAGTCACGGGACTAGCCTAAATGAGCAGTTCTTC.

The V gene is TRBV4-1, the J gene TRBJ1-5, with D uncertain. The CDR3 covers 14 residues. The germline gives CDR1 MGHRA, CDR2 YSYEKL. Trimming left V 0 bases short and J 7 bases short, with 10 bases between. Here the CDR3 reads CASSQDHLVQPQHF. DNA for the CDR3: TGCGCCAGCAGCCAAGATCATTTAGTACAGCCCCAGCATTTT.

In this sample, this clone turned up a few times. This chain uses TRBV15 with TRBJ1-5; a weak D match, TRBD1 (5 bases). CDR3 length equals 13 residues. Trimming removed 0 bases from V and 8 bases from J, with 8 bases in between. Looked up from germline, CDR1 is LNHNV and CDR2 is YYDKDF (reference sequence). CDR3 sequence (DNA): TGTGCCACCAGCAGAGATTTAGGGGAGCCCCAGCATTTT. Translating it yields CATSRDLGEPQHF.

This clone was counted ten times or more. Other DNA sequences of this sample code for an identical CDR3. This rearrangement joins TRBV7-9 to TRBJ2-3; no reliable D call. The CDR3 extends over 12 amino acids. Germline V gene data show CDR1 as SEHNR and CDR2 as FQNEAQ (reference sequence). V was shortened by 5 bases and J by 2 bases, with 5 bases between the two germline ends. CDR3 residues: CASSPSTDTQYF. The CDR3 DNA is TGTGCCAGCAGCCCTTCCACAGATACGCAGTATTTT. Full variable domain (remainder filled in from reference TRBV7-9 and TRBJ2-3): DTGVSQNPRHKITKRGQNVTFRCDPISEHNRLYWYRQTLGQGPEFLTYFQNEAQLEKSRLLSDRFSAERPKGSFSTLEIQRTEQGDSAMYLCASSPSTDTQYFGPGTRLTVL.

This clone was counted only a few times. The gene calls are TRBV25-1 and TRBJ1-5; maybe TRBD1 (6 bases). The ends were cut back, 4 bases at V and 4 bases at J, with 14 bases in the middle. Germline lookup yields CDR1 MGHDK and CDR2 SYGVNS. The length of the CDR3 is 15 residues. CDR3 sequence: CASSGSGTPNQPQHF. The CDR3 DNA reads TGTGCCAGCAGTGGTTCCGGGACACCTAATCAGCCCCAGCATTTT.

The CDR3 loop reads CASSQVASPGTQYF. CDR3 bases: TGCGCCAGCAGCCAAGTGGCTAGCCCAGGGACCCAGTACTTC. The V gene is TRBV4-3, the J gene TRBJ2-5; tentatively, D is TRBD2 (5 bases). V was trimmed by 1 base and J by 7 bases, leaving 13 bases between them. Germline values: CDR1 LGHNA, CDR2 YSLEER. The CDR3 spans 14 residues.

V usage is TRBV7-2 and J usage is TRBJ2-5; TRBD2 might be the D (5 bases). V shed 4 bases and J shed 7 bases, with 10 bases lying between them. The CDR3 sequence is 12 residues long. Germline lookup yields CDR1 SGHTA and CDR2 FQGNSA. CDR3 amino acids: CASSSPGRTQYF. The CDR3 DNA follows: TGTGCCAGCAGCTCCCCGGGGAGGACCCAGTACTTC.

This clone was picked up a small number of times. V gene TRBV19 combines with J gene TRBJ2-2; perhaps TRBD2 as D (5 bases). Trimming cost V 3 bases and J 0 bases, with 8 bases left between them. Germline V gives CDR1 LNHDA, CDR2 SQIVND (reference sequence). The CDR3 extends over 15 amino acids. CDR3 region: CASSMLLANTGELFF. In DNA form, the CDR3 reads TGTGCCAGTAGTATGCTACTAGCGAACACCGGGGAGCTGTTTTTT.

This clone was seen only a few times. The chain employs TRBV9 and TRBJ1-1; D possibly corresponds to TRBD1 (6 bases). Trimming took 1 base from V and 2 from J, leaving 12 bases between them. CDR1 SGDLS and CDR2 YYNGEE come from the germline V gene. The CDR3 is made up of 15 amino acids. The CDR3 coding sequence is TGTGCCAGCAGCGTACAACAGGGTCGAAACACTGAAGCTTTCTTT. Amino acids: CASSVQQGRNTEAFF.

This clone was seen more than once but under ten times. The CDR3 coding sequence is TGCAGCTCCGTGGGGGGGTTTGAGACCCAGTACTTC. It codes for CSSVGGFETQYF. The chain is built from TRBV29-1 and TRBJ2-5; 7 bases agree with TRBD2. CDR3 length: 12 amino acids. CDR1 and CDR2 (germline): SQVTM, ANQGSEA. V lost 8 bases to trimming and J lost 5 bases; unmatched junction nucleotides: 8.

This clone was observed a handful of times. The chain has TRBV11-1 and TRBJ2-7, with D perhaps matching TRBD1 or TRBD2 (5 bases each). Germline CDR1 reads SGHAT; CDR2 reads FQDESV (reference sequence). Trimming took 5 bases from V and 1 from J, leaving 15 bases between them. The CDR3 spans 15 residues. The CDR3 region has the DNA TGTGCCAGCAGCCCACACCGGGACGGGTCCTACGAGCAGTACGTC. Encoded protein: CASSPHRDGSYEQYV.

This clone has more than one count but fewer than ten. The V call is TRBV6-6, the J call TRBJ2-6, with D uncertain. Germline V gene sequence: CDR1 MNHNY, CDR2 SVGAGI (reference sequence). V dropped 7 bases and J dropped 0 bases, with 10 bases sitting between them. CDR3 size: 15 residues. The DNA of the CDR3 is TGTGCCAGCACTCCGGTACGCTCTGGGGCCAACGTCCTGACTTTC. Its protein is CASTPVRSGANVLTF.